A selection of T cell receptor beta chains follows, all from one sample in a study of regulatory T cells in long-lasting Graves disease. From the multiplex PCR reads, TCRdb called clonotypes with MiXCR, one entry per CDR3 protein. The data show some 430,000 distinct CDR3 sequences, about 22% seen once. Sequencing used peripheral blood mononuclear cells (PBMCs), obtained when the disease was refractory, from a patient treated with antithyroid drugs. All receptors derive from a female donor with Graves disease. The CDR3 runs from the conserved cysteine through the conserved F or W. The D gene is left open where the match is weak. The size entry is marked missing in some rows and otherwise reads once, few, many or a size class.

j_call d_call v_call clone_size cdr3_nt cdr3_aa
TRBJ1-2 . TRBV19 . TGTGCCAGTAGTACCCGAGACAGGACCTATGGCTACACCTTC CASSTRDRTYGYTF
TRBJ2-7 TRBD1 TRBV29-1 once TGCAGCGCAGCCGGGACAGGGATCTCCTACGAGCAGTACTTC CSAAGTGISYEQYF
TRBJ2-7 TRBD2 TRBV5-1 few TGCGCCAGCAGCTTGGAAACTAGCGGGGGACGGGAGCAGTACTTC CASSLETSGGREQYF
TRBJ1-1 . TRBV11-1 . TGCGCCAGCGGGGAAGGGGTTGGCACTGAAGCTTTCTTT CASGEGVGTEAFF
TRBJ2-5 TRBD2 TRBV10-3 . TGTGCCATCAGTGCGCCTGCTAGCGGGAGGGACAAAGAGACCCAGTACTTC CAISAPASGRDKETQYF
TRBJ2-5 TRBD2 TRBV13 . TGTGCCAGCAGCTTTAGCGGGAAAGAGACCCAGTACTTC CASSFSGKETQYF
TRBJ1-2 . TRBV4-1 . TGCGCCAGCAGCCAAGCCCGGGGGGGAGCTAACTCTCACTACACCTTC CASSQARGGANSHYTF
TRBJ1-2 . TRBV30 . TGTGCCTGGAGGCTCGTCAGTATTAACTATGGCTACACCTTC CAWRLVSINYGYTF
TRBJ1-4 . TRBV20-1 many TGCAGTGCCGAAACCCCAGGATCTGAAAAACTGTTTTTT CSAETPGSEKLFF
TRBJ1-2 . TRBV10-3 few TGTGCCATCAGTGAGACTGAAAACTATGGCTACACCTTC CAISETENYGYTF
TRBJ1-6 TRBD1 TRBV28 many TGTGCCAGCACCCTGACAGGGGAGCATTCACCCCTCCACTTT CASTLTGEHSPLHF
TRBJ2-3 . TRBV7-2 . TGTGCCAGCAGCTTTTGGGACGTCCTAGATACGCAGTATTTT CASSFWDVLDTQYF
TRBJ1-5 TRBD1 TRBV27 many TGTACCAGCAGTCGCGACAGGGGATGGAATCAGCCCCAGCATTTT CTSSRDRGWNQPQHF
TRBJ2-1 . TRBV11-2 few TGTGCCAGCAGCTTCGCAACGGAGGCAGAGCAGTTCTTC CASSFATEAEQFF
TRBJ2-2 . TRBV9 few TGTGCCAGCAGCGTAGGGGGGACGAACACCGGGGAGCTGTTTTTT CASSVGGTNTGELFF
TRBJ1-4 . TRBV2 many TGTGCCAGTGCTGCAGGGCCTAGGGAAAAACTGTTTTTT CASAAGPREKLFF
TRBJ2-7 . TRBV6-2/TRBV6-3 many TGTGCCAGCAGTTACTCGAGTTCGGCTTCCTACGAGCAGTACTTC CASSYSSSASYEQYF
TRBJ1-1 . TRBV6-1 . TGTGCCAGCATCAGACAGACTATGCGTGAAGCTTTCTTT CASIRQTMREAFF
TRBJ2-7 TRBD2 TRBV7-9 few TGTGCCAGCAGCCCCCCAGCGGGGGGGCACGAGCAGTACTTC CASSPPAGGHEQYF
TRBJ1-3 . TRBV6-2/TRBV6-3 . TGTGCCAGCAGTTACTCGACGGCCGTCGGAAACACCATATATTTT CASSYSTAVGNTIYF
TRBJ1-4 . TRBV4-1 . TGCGCCAGCAGCCAAGTAGACGTAGCTAATGAAAAACTGTTTTTT CASSQVDVANEKLFF
TRBJ2-2 TRBD1 TRBV6-1 . TGTGCCAGCAGTGTTCTCCGGGACAGGGGCACCGGGGAGCTGTTTTTT CASSVLRDRGTGELFF
TRBJ1-2 . TRBV6-1 . TGTGCCAGCAGTGTCAGCGGCTACACCTTC CASSVSGYTF
TRBJ2-3 . TRBV29-1 . TGCAGCCGAACACTCACTAGGGGACACCTTACCACAGATACGCAGTATTTT CSRTLTRGHLTTDTQYF
TRBJ2-7 . TRBV12-3/TRBV12-4 . TGTGCCAGCAGACGTGACGGAGCCTACGAGCAGTACTTC CASRRDGAYEQYF
TRBJ2-7 . TRBV6-2/TRBV6-3 few TGTGCCAGCAGCCTCGATGGGGGCCTCTACGAGCAGTACTTC CASSLDGGLYEQYF
TRBJ1-2 . TRBV12-3/TRBV12-4 many TGTGCCAGCAGTCATTCCACAGGGTATGGCTACACCTTC CASSHSTGYGYTF
TRBJ2-7 . TRBV9 few TGTGCCAGCAGCGTAGGGGTCGGGATCTACGAGCAGTACTTC CASSVGVGIYEQYF
TRBJ2-3 . TRBV7-3 . TGTGCCAGCAGGGTAGGGGGGGGCACAGATACGCAGTATTTT CASRVGGGTDTQYF
TRBJ2-2 TRBD2 TRBV6-1 . TGTGCCAGCAGACCCTCGCCTAGCGGTTATACCGGGGAGCTGTTTTTT CASRPSPSGYTGELFF
TRBJ2-7 . TRBV27 . TGTGCCGGCAGTCCCGAGGGCGGCTACGAGCAGTACTTC CAGSPEGGYEQYF
TRBJ2-7 . TRBV9 . TGTGCCAGCAGCGTAGCCGATTCAATGGTCTACGAGCAGTACTTC CASSVADSMVYEQYF
TRBJ2-5 . TRBV2 many TGTGCCAGCAGTCCGGACAACCAAGAGACCCAGTACTTC CASSPDNQETQYF
TRBJ1-3 . TRBV30 few TGTGCCTGGTCGGCTGGAAACACCATATATTTT CAWSAGNTIYF
TRBJ1-1 . TRBV28 many TGTGCCACCGCGGCAATGAACACTGAAGCTTTCTTT CATAAMNTEAFF
TRBJ1-1 TRBD1 TRBV30 . TGTGCCTGGAGTCCCCAGGGGGAGACTGAAGCTTTCTTT CAWSPQGETEAFF
TRBJ1-2 . TRBV20-1 many TGCAGTGCCCCTATGGGTTATACTAACTATGGCTACACCTTC CSAPMGYTNYGYTF
TRBJ2-1 . TRBV20-1 few TGCAGTGCTAGTCTCAGCTCCTACAATGAGCAGTTCTTC CSASLSSYNEQFF
TRBJ2-7 . TRBV28 many TGTGCCAGCAGCCCCTCTCGGGAGCAGTACTTC CASSPSREQYF
TRBJ2-7 TRBD2 TRBV14 few TGTGCCAGCAGCCAAGATTCGAGCGGGGGGGCCGGAGGGCGCCACGAGCAGTACTTC CASSQDSSGGAGGRHEQYF
TRBJ2-7 . TRBV24-1 . TGTGCCACCAGTGGGGGGCCCCCCTCCTACGAGCAGTACTTC CATSGGPPSYEQYF
TRBJ1-1 . TRBV28 many TGTGCCAGCAGTTTCCCCGGGGTCGAAGCTTTCTTT CASSFPGVEAFF
TRBJ2-6 . TRBV9 many TGTGCCAGCAGCGTCCCCTTGGGGGAACCCTCTGGGGCCAACGTCCTGACTTTC CASSVPLGEPSGANVLTF
TRBJ1-5 . TRBV5-6 . TGTGCCAGCAGCCGATATGGAAGGAACAATCAGCCCCAGCATTTT CASSRYGRNNQPQHF
TRBJ2-7 TRBD1 TRBV12-3/TRBV12-4 many TGTGCCAGCAGTTTGGACAGGAGTCCCGTCTACGAGCAGTACTTC CASSLDRSPVYEQYF
TRBJ2-7 . TRBV5-6 . TGTGCCAGCAGCTTGGACGAGCGGCAGTACTTC CASSLDERQYF
TRBJ2-7 TRBD2 TRBV4-2 . TGTGCCAGCAGCCAAGACCGAAGACTAGCGGGGGGACCATACGAGCAGTACTTC CASSQDRRLAGGPYEQYF
TRBJ1-4 . TRBV7-9 once TGTGCCAGCAGCTTAGCGGATTGGCCGAAAAAACTGTTTTTT CASSLADWPKKLFF
TRBJ2-5 . TRBV19 . TGTGCCAGTAGTAGAGACAGGCCTCCGGGGACCCAGTACTTC CASSRDRPPGTQYF
TRBJ1-5 . TRBV6-1 . TGTGCCAGCAGTCCGGACCCTGATGGCAATCAGCCCCAGCATTTT CASSPDPDGNQPQHF
TRBJ1-2 TRBD1 TRBV5-5 . TGTGCCAGCAGCTTGATCACAGGGGATGGCTACGCCTTC CASSLITGDGYAF
TRBJ1-4 . TRBV20-1 . TGCAGTGCTACCCAATGGACAGCTAATGAAAAACTGTTTTTT CSATQWTANEKLFF
TRBJ2-5 TRBD1 TRBV11-2 . TGTGCCAGCAATTCGGACAGGGTAAAAGAGACCCAGTACTTC CASNSDRVKETQYF
TRBJ1-5 TRBD1 TRBV28 many TGTGCCAGCAGACCGGGACAGGGGGCGAAGCAGCCCCAGCATTTT CASRPGQGAKQPQHF
TRBJ2-1 TRBD2 TRBV28 few TGTGCCAGCAGTCCGCGGACTAGCGGGAGCGAAGCCTACAATGAGCAGTTCTTC CASSPRTSGSEAYNEQFF